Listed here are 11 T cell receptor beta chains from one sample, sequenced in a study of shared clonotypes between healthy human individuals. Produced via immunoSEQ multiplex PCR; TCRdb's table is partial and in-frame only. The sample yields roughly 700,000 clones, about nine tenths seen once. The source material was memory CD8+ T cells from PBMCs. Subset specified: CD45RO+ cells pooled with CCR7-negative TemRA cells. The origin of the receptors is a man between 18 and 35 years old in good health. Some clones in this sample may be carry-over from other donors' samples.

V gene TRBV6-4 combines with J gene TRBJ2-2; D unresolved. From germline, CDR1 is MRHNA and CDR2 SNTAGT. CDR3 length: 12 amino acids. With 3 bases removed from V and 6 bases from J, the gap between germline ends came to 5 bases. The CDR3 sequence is CASSDISGELFF. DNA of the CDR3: TGTGCCAGCAGTGATATATCCGGGGAGCTGTTTTTT.

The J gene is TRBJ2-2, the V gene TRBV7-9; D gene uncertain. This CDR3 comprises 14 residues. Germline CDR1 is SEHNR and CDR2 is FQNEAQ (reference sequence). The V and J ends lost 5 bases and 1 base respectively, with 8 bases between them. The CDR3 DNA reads TGTGCCAGCAGCCCCCAGGTGAACACCGGGGAGCTGTTTTTT. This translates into CASSPQVNTGELFF.

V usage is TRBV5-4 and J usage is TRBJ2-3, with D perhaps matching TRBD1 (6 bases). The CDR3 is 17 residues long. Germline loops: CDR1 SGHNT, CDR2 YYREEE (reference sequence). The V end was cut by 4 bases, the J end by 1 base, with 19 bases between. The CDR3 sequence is CASSISGVVLGTDTQYF. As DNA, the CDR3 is TGTGCCAGCAGCATTTCAGGGGTGGTTTTAGGCACAGATACGCAGTATTTT.

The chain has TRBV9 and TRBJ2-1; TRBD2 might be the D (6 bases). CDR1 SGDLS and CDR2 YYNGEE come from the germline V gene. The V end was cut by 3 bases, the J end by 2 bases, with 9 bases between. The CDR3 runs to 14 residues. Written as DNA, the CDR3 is TGTGCCAGCAGCGCGGACTACGCCTACAATGAGCAGTTCTTC. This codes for CASSADYAYNEQFF.

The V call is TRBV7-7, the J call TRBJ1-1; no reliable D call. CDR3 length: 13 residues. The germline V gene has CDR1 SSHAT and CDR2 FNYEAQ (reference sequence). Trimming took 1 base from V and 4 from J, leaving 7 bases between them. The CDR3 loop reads CASSLGKGTEAFF. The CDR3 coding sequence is TGTGCCAGCAGCTTAGGAAAGGGCACTGAAGCTTTCTTT.

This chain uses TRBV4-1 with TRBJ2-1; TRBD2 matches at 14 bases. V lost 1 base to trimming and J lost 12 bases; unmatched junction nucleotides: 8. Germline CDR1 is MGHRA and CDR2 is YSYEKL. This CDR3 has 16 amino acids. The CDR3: CASSQARTSGGIGQFF. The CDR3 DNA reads TGCGCCAGCAGCCAAGCACGGACTAGCGGGGGGATTGGGCAGTTCTTC.

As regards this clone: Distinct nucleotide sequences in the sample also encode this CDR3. CDR3 protein: CASSFNEQYF. In nucleotides, the CDR3 is TGTGCCAGCAGTTTCAACGAGCAGTACTTC. The V gene is TRBV28, the J gene TRBJ2-7; D not resolved. The CDR3 is 10 amino acids. Trimming cost V 3 bases and J 5 bases, with 2 bases left between them. In germline, CDR1 is MDHEN, CDR2 SYDVKM.

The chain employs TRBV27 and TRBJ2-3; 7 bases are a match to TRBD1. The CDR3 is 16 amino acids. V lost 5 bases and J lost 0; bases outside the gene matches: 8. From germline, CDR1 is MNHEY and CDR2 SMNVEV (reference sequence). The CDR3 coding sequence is TGTGCCAGCAGTGCCGGAAGGGACAGAAGCACAGATACGCAGTATTTT. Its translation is CASSAGRDRSTDTQYF.

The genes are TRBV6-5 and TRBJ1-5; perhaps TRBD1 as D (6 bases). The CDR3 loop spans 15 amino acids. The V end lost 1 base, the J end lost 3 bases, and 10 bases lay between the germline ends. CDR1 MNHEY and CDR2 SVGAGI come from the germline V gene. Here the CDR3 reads CASSYFGQNNQPQHF. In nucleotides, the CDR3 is TGTGCCAGCAGTTACTTCGGACAGAACAATCAGCCCCAGCATTTT.

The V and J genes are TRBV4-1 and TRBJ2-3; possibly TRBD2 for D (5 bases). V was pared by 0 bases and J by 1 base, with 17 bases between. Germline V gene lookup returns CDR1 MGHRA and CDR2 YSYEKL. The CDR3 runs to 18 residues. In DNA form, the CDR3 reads TGCGCCAGCAGCCAAGATCCGGCGCCAGCGGCCCGCACAGATACGCAGTATTTT. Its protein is CASSQDPAPAARTDTQYF.

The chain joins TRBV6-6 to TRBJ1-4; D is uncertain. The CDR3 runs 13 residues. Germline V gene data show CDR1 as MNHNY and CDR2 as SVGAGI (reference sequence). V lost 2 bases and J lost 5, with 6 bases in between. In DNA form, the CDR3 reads TGTGCCAGCAGTTACCCCCGCAATGAAAAACTGTTTTTT. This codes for CASSYPRNEKLFF.